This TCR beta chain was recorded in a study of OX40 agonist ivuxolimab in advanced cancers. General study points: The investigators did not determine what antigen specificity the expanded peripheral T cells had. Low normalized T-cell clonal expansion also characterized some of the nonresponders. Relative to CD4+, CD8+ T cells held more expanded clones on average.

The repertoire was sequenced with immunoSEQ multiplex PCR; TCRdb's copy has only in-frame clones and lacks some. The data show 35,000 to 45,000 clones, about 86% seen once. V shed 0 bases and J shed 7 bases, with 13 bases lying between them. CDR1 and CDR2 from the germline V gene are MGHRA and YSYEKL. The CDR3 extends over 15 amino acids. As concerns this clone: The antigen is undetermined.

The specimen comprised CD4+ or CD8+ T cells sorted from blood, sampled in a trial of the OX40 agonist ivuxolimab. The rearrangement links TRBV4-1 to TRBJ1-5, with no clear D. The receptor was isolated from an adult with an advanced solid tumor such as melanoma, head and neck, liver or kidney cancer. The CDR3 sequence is CASSQDPQTVQPQHF. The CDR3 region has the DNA TGCGCCAGCAGCCAAGATCCTCAAACGGTGCAGCCCCAGCATTTT.